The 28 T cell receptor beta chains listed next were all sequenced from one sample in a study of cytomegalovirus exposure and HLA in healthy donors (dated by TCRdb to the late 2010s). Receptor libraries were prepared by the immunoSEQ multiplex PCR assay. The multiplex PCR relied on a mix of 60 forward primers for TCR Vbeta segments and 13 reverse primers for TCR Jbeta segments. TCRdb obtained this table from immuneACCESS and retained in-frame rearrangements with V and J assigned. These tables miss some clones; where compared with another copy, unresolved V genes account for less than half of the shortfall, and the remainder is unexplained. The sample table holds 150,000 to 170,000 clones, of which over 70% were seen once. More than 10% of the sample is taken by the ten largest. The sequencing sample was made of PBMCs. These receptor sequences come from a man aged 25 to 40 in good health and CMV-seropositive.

CDR3 DNA sequence: TGTGCCAGCAGTGGAAGCGGGAGGGCCTACAATGAGCAGTTCTTC. Its protein is CASSGSGRAYNEQFF. This sequence joins TRBV25-1 and TRBJ2-1; 10 bases are a match to TRBD2. Germline lookup yields CDR1 MGHDK and CDR2 SYGVNS. The CDR3 runs 15 residues. Losses at the gene ends were 4 bases for V and 2 bases for J; bases not matched to a gene: 2.

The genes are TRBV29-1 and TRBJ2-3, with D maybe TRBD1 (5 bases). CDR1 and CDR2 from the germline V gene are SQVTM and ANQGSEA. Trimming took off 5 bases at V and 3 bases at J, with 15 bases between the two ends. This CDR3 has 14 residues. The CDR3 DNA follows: TGCAGCGTTTTTATGACAGAGAAAACAGATACGCAGTATTTT. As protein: CSVFMTEKTDTQYF.

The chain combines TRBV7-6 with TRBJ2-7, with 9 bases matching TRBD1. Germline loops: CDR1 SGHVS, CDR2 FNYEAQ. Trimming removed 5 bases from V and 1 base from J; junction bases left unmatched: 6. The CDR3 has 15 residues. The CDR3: CASSRGQGISYEQYF. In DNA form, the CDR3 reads TGTGCCAGCAGCCGTGGACAGGGGATTTCCTACGAGCAGTACTTC.

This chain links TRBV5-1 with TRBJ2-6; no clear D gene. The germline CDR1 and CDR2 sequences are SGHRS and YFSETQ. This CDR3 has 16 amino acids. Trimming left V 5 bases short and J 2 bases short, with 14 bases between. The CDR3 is CASSSPRGAGANVLTF. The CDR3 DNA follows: TGCGCCAGCAGTTCTCCCAGAGGAGCTGGGGCCAACGTCCTGACTTTC.

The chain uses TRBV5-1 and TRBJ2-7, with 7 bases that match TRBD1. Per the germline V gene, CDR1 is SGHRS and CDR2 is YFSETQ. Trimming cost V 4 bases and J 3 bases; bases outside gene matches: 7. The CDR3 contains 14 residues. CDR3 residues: CASSEQTGNYEQYF. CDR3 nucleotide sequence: TGCGCCAGCAGCGAACAGACAGGGAACTACGAGCAGTACTTC.

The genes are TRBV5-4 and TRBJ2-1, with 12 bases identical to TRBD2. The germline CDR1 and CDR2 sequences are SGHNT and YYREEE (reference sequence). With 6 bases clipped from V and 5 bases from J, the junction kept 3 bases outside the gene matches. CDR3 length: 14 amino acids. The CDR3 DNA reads TGTGCCAGCAAACGGACTAGCGGGGACAATGAGCAGTTCTTC. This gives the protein CASKRTSGDNEQFF.

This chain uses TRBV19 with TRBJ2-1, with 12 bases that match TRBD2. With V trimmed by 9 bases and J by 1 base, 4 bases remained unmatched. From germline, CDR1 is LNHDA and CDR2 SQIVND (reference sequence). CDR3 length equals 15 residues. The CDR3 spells CASRLAGESYNEQFF. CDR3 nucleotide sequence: TGTGCCAGCCGACTAGCGGGAGAGTCCTACAATGAGCAGTTCTTC.

CDR3 DNA: TGTGCCAGCTCACGGGCAGAACGTAATTCACCCCTCCACTTT. It is translated as CASSRAERNSPLHF. The rearrangement links TRBV18 to TRBJ1-6; D is unclear. The germline gives CDR1 KGHSH, CDR2 LQKENI. V was pared by 4 bases and J by 6 bases, with 10 bases between. The CDR3 spans 14 residues.

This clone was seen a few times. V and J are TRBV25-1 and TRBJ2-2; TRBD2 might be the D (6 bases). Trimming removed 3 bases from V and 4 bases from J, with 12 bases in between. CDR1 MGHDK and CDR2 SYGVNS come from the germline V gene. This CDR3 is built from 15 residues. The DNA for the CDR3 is TGTGCCAGCAGTGATGACGGGAGCGGCACCGGGGAGCTGTTTTTT. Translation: CASSDDGSGTGELFF.

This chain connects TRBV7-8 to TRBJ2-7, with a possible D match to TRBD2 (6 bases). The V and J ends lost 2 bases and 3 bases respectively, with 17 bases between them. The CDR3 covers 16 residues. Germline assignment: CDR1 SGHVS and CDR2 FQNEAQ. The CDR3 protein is CASSLYRGADGYEQYF. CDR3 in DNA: TGTGCCAGCAGCTTATATCGCGGGGCCGATGGCTACGAGCAGTACTTC.

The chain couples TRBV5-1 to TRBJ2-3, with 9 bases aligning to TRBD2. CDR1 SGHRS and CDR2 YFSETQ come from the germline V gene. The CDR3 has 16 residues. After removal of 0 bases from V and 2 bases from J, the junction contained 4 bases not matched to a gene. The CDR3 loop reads CASSLDPSGNTDTQYF. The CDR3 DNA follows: TGCGCCAGCAGCTTGGATCCTAGCGGGAACACAGATACGCAGTATTTT.

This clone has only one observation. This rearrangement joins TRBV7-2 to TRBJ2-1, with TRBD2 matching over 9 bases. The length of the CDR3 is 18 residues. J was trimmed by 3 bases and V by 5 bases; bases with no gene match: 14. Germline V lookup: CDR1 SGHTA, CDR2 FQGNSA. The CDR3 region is CASSLGHPGLASYNEQFF. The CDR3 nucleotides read TGTGCCAGCAGCCTTGGACACCCGGGACTAGCAAGCTACAATGAGCAGTTCTTC.

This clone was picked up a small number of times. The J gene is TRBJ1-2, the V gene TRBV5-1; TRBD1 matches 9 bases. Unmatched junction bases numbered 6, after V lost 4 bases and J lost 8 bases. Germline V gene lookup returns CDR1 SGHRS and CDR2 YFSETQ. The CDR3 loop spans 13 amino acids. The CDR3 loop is CASSQGTGRGYTF. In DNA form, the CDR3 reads TGCGCCAGCAGCCAAGGGACAGGGAGAGGCTACACCTTC.

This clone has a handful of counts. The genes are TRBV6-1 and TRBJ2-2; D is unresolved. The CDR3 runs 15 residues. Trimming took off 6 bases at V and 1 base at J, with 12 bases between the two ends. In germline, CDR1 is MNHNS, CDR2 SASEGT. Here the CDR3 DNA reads TGTGCCAGCAGCGCCGCAGTGGTGAACACCGGGGAGCTGTTTTTT. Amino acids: CASSAAVVNTGELFF.

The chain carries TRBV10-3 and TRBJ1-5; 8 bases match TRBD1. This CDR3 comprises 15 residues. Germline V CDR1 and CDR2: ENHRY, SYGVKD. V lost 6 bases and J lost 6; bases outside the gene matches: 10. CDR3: CAIRAQGALGQPQHF. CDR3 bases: TGTGCCATCAGGGCTCAGGGGGCGCTCGGTCAGCCCCAGCATTTT.

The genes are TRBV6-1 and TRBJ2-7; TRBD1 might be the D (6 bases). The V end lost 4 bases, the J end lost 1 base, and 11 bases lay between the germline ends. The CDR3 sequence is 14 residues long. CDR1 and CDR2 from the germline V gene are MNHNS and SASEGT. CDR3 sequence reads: CASSGMGASYEQYF. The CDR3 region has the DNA TGTGCCAGCAGTGGGATGGGGGCGTCCTACGAGCAGTACTTC.

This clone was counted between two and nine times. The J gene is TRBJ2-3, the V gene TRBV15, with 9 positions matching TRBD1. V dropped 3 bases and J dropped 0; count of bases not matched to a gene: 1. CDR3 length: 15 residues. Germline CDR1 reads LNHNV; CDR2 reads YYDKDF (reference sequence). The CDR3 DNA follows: TGTGCCACCAGCAGCGGGACAGGGAGCACAGATACGCAGTATTTT. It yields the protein CATSSGTGSTDTQYF.

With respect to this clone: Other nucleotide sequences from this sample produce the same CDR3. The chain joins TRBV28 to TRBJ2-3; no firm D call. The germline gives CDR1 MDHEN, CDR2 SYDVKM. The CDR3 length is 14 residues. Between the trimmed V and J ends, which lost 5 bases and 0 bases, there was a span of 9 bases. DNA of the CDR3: TGTGCCAGCAGTCGTGACTCTAGCACAGATACGCAGTATTTT. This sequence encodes CASSRDSSTDTQYF.

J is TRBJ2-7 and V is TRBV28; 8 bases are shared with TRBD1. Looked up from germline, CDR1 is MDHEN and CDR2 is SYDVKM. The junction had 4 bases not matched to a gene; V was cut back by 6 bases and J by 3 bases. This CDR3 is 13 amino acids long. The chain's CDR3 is CASRRQGYYEQYF. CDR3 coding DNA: TGTGCCAGCAGAAGACAGGGGTACTACGAGCAGTACTTC.

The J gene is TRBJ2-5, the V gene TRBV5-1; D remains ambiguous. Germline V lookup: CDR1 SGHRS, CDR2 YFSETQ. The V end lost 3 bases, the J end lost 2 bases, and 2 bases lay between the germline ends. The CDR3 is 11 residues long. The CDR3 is CASSSQETQYF. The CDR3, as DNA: TGCGCCAGCAGCTCACAAGAGACCCAGTACTTC.

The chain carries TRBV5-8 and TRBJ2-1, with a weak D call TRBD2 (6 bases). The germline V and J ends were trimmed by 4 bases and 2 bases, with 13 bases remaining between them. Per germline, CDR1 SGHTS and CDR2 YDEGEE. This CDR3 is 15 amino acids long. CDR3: CASSAGLNPYNEQFF. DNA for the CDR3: TGTGCCAGCAGCGCGGGACTCAACCCCTACAATGAGCAGTTCTTC.

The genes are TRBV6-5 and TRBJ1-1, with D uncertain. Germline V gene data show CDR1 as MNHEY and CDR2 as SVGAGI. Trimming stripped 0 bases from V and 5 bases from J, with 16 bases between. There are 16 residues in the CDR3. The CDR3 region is CASSYSAGVMSTEAFF. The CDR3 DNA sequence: TGTGCCAGCAGTTACTCGGCAGGCGTCATGTCTACTGAAGCTTTCTTT.

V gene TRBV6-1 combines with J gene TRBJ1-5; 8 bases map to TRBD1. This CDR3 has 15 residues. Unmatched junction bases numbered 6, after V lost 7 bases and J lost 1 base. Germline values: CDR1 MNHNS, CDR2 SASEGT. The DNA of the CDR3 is TGTGCCAGCACCTTGGACAGGGCGAGCAATCAGCCCCAGCATTTT. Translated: CASTLDRASNQPQHF.

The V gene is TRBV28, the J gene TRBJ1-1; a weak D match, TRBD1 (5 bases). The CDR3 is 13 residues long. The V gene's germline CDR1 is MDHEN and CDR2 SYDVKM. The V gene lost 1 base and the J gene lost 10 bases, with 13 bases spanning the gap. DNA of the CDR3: TGTGCCAGCAGTTTATATCAGGGTAGCGGAGCTTTCTTT. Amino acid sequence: CASSLYQGSGAFF. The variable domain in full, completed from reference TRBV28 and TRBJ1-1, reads DVKVTQSSRYLVKRTGEKVFLECVQDMDHENMFWYRQDPGLGLRLIYFSYDVKMKEKGDIPEGYSVSREKKERFSLILESASTNQTSMYLCASSLYQGSGAFFGQGTRLTVV.

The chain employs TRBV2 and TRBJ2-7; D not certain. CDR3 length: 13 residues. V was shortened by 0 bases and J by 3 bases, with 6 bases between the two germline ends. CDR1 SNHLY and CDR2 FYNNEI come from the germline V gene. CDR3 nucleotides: TGTGCCAGCAGTGAAGCCCGGTTCTACGAGCAGTACTTC. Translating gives CASSEARFYEQYF.

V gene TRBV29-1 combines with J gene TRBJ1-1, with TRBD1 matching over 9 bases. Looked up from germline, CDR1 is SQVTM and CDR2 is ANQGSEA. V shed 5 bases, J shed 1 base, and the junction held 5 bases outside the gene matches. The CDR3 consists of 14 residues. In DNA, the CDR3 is TGCAGCGTTTCCTGGACAGGGGAGAACACTGAAGCTTTCTTT. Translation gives CSVSWTGENTEAFF. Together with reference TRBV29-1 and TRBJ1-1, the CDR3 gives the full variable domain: SAVISQKPSRDICQRGTSLTIQCQVDSQVTMMFWYRQQPGQSLTLIATANQGSEATYESGFVIDKFPISRPNLTFSTLTVSNMSPEDSSIYLCSVSWTGENTEAFFGQGTRLTVV.

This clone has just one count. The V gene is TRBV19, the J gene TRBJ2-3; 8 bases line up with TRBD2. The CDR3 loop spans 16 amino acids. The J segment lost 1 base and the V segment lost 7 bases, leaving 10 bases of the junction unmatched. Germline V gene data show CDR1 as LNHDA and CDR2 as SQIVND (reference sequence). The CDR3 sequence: CASNDYSGKGTDTQYF. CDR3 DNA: TGTGCCAGTAATGATTATAGCGGGAAGGGCACAGATACGCAGTATTTT.

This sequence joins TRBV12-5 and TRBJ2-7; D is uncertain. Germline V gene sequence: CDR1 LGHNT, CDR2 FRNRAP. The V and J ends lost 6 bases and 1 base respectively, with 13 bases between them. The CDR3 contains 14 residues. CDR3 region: CASGRSRVSYEQYF. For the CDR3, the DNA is TGTGCTAGTGGCCGTTCACGGGTATCCTACGAGCAGTACTTC. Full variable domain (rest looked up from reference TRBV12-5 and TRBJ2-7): DARVTQTPRHKVTEMGQEVTMRCQPILGHNTVFWYRQTMMQGLELLAYFRNRAPLDDSGMPKDRFSAEMPDATLATLKIQPSEPRDSAVYFCASGRSRVSYEQYFGPGTRLTVT.